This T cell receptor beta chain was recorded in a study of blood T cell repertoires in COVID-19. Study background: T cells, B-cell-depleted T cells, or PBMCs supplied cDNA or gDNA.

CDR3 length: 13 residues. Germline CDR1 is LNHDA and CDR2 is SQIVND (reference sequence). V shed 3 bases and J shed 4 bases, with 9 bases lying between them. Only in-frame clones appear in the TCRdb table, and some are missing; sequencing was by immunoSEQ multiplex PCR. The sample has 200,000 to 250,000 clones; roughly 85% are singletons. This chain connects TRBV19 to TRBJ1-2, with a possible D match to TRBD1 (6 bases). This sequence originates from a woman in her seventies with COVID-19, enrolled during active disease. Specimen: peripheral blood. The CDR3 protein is CASSMQGSYGYTF. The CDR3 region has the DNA TGTGCCAGTAGTATGCAGGGGTCCTATGGCTACACCTTC.